This T cell receptor beta chain was documented in a study of PD-1 blockade in classical Hodgkin lymphoma (dated by TCRdb to the early 2020s). The study in broad terms: A peripheral blood immune signature of response to PD-1 blockade in classical Hodgkin lymphoma was defined using TCR beta sequencing and CyTOF.

The intended sense of this specimen's time point label: newly diagnosed, previously untreated cHL patient sample. Using a Miltenyi CD4+ T cell isolation kit, CD4+ T cells were purified from thawed PBMCs through magnetic negative selection. To serve as a comparison group for the relapsed/refractory trial patients, PBMCs were sequenced from patients with newly diagnosed, previously untreated classical Hodgkin lymphoma. Peripheral blood was collected in 8 mL Vacutainer Cell Preparation Tubes, from which PBMCs were isolated by centrifugation and then cryopreserved. Purified CD4+ and CD8+ fractions were generated only in cases for which an additional PBMC sample was available. Magnetically labelled cells were removed on LS columns in a quadroMACS separator, and the flow-through was collected as the purified fraction. Genomic DNA was isolated using the Qiagen DNeasy kit from unsorted PBMCs as well as from negatively selected CD4+ and CD8+ fractions. TCR beta CDR3 regions were amplified by immunoSEQ multiplex PCR using primers annealing to V and J segments. Amplification bias was minimized using a synthetic immune receptor repertoire, and residual bias was removed computationally after sequencing. Turning to the authors' computational methods: Custom Python scripts were used to quantify repertoire diversity as the Shannon entropy index. Unsorted, CD4+ and CD8+ repertoires were examined separately, except in combined analyses, for which CD4+ and CD8+ sequences were merged in silico. In its TCRdb copy, this immuneACCESS table keeps in-frame sequences only and misses some clones. Where compared with another copy, unresolved V genes explain less than half of these, and the others have no known cause. That table supplies the V and J calls and clone size; D and trimming were determined from the DNA. Here the sample has under 35,000 clones; roughly nine tenths occur a single time. The leading ten clones occupy 0.35% of the sample.

Paper-wide results and their limitations: Baseline TCR diversity was reported to be lower in newly diagnosed patients than in healthy donors, and even lower in relapsed/refractory patients. The study was restricted to a single clinical trial cohort, and the causes of repertoire differences, possibly disease activity or prior therapy, were left undefined.

There are 13 amino acids in the CDR3, from cysteine to phenylalanine inclusive. Of the read, only the CDR3 DNA is kept; its 39 bases are in frame from base 1. The junction carries 7 bases between V and J, which are trimmed by 1 base and 7 bases respectively. CDR1 and CDR2, per the germline V gene, are SGHTA and FQGNSA. This clone is a singleton in its sample. Its antigen remains unidentified. No clone much larger than this one lies a single base away; base qualities are absent. The receptor was isolated from a human donor with classical Hodgkin lymphoma. The sample was CD4+ T cells from blood. The V and J segments used are TRBV7-2 and TRBJ2-2; no D gene can be assigned with confidence. In nucleotides, the sequence is TGTGCCAGCAGCTTAGGGGTGCGCGGGGAGCTGTTTTTT. Its protein reads: CASSLGVRGELFF. The entire variable domain, with the stretches around the CDR3 drawn from the reference TRBV7-2 and TRBJ2-2 proteins, is GAGVSQSPSNKVTEKGKDVELRCDPISGHTALYWYRQSLGQGLEFLIYFQGNSAPDKSGLPSDRFSAERTGGSVSTLTIQRTQQEDSAVYLCASSLGVRGELFFGEGSRLTVL.